These T cell receptor beta chains were read from a single sample in a study of Graves' ophthalmopathy and Graves' hyperthyroidism. TCRdb analysed the multiplex PCR reads with MiXCR anew, one entry per CDR3 protein. Of some 370,000 distinct CDR3 sequences listed, 17% were seen once; the top ten hold roughly 2.3%. Source material: peripheral blood. The receptors originated from an adult woman with stable Graves' hyperthyroidism. The CDR3 runs from the conserved cysteine through the conserved F or W. A D gene is named only where the DNA matches it firmly. A row's size may be missing; if present it is once, few, many or a size class.

.	16	TRBV5-5	TRBJ2-2	.	CASTPGRGSDTRELFF	TGTGCCAGCACCCCTGGGCGCGGATCGGACACCAGGGAGCTGTTTTTT
.	12	TRBV29-1	TRBJ2-2	many	CSVGGLTGELFF	TGCAGCGTTGGTGGGCTAACCGGGGAGCTGTTTTTT
.	15	TRBV27	TRBJ2-2	.	CASSHRQINTGELFF	TGTGCCAGCAGCCACCGACAGATTAACACCGGGGAGCTGTTTTTT
TRBD2	18	TRBV20-1	TRBJ2-7	few	CSARAAGGPGSTSYEQYF	TGCAGTGCTAGAGCCGCGGGAGGGCCAGGCTCAACCTCCTACGAGCAGTACTTC
.	14	TRBV6-1	TRBJ2-5	many	CASRAQGRGETQYF	TGTGCCAGCAGGGCCCAGGGGAGGGGAGAGACCCAGTACTTC
TRBD2	15	TRBV20-1	TRBJ2-7	.	CSARAHGLAGDEQYF	TGCAGTGCTAGAGCCCACGGACTAGCGGGAGACGAGCAGTACTTC
.	16	TRBV12-3/TRBV12-4	TRBJ2-1	.	CASSLSTDRSRNEQFF	TGTGCCAGCAGTTTATCGACCGACCGAAGTCGGAATGAGCAGTTCTTC
.	14	TRBV12-3/TRBV12-4	TRBJ1-6	many	CASSYSWGNSPLLF	TGTGCCAGCAGTTATTCTTGGGGGAATTCACCCCTCCTCTTT
.	13	TRBV12-3/TRBV12-4	TRBJ2-5	many	CASGRTGQETQYF	TGTGCCAGCGGGAGGACTGGGCAAGAGACCCAGTACTTC
TRBD1	17	TRBV3-1	TRBJ1-2	.	CASSQDSEQGELWGYTF	TGTGCCAGCAGCCAAGATTCGGAGCAGGGGGAACTATGGGGCTACACCTTC
TRBD2	15	TRBV7-2	TRBJ2-5	.	CATGGGGPYQETQYF	TGTGCCACGGGAGGCGGGGGGCCTTACCAAGAGACCCAGTACTTC
TRBD2	21	TRBV6-2/TRBV6-3	TRBJ2-2	many	CASSYSVMLVGLAGNAGELFF	TGTGCCAGCAGTTACTCAGTAATGTTGGTGGGACTAGCGGGAAACGCCGGGGAGCTGTTTTTT
TRBD2	13	TRBV7-2	TRBJ2-7	many	CASSLGLVSEQYF	TGTGCCAGCAGCTTGGGACTAGTTTCCGAGCAGTACTTC
.	16	TRBV20-1	TRBJ2-5	many	CSARDSNVRPRETQYF	TGCAGTGCTAGAGATTCTAACGTGCGGCCTAGGGAGACCCAGTACTTC
TRBD2	13	TRBV20-1	TRBJ2-7	many	CSAPRGGGNEQYF	TGCAGTGCTCCCAGGGGCGGGGGGAACGAGCAGTACTTC
TRBD2	16	TRBV11-2	TRBJ2-7	many	CASSTSSSGFSYEQYF	TGTGCCAGCAGCACCAGTAGTAGCGGGTTCTCCTACGAGCAGTACTTC
.	12	TRBV24-1	TRBJ2-2	.	CATSEGTGELFF	TGTGCCACCAGTGAGGGGACCGGGGAGCTGTTTTTT
.	14	TRBV20-1	TRBJ2-7	many	CSARDQPSSYEQYF	TGCAGTGCTAGAGATCAGCCATCCTCGTACGAGCAGTACTTC
.	15	TRBV30	TRBJ2-7	many	CAWTGKYGGSYEQYF	TGTGCCTGGACCGGTAAATATGGGGGCTCCTACGAGCAGTACTTC
.	19	TRBV11-1	TRBJ2-1	.	CASSLAPGKFSESYNEQFF	TGTGCCAGCAGCTTAGCGCCAGGGAAGTTTAGTGAGTCCTACAATGAGCAGTTCTTC
.	14	TRBV28	TRBJ2-7	many	CASSPPDRWYEQYF	TGTGCCAGCAGTCCCCCCGACAGGTGGTACGAGCAGTACTTC
TRBD1	13	TRBV5-1	TRBJ2-3	.	CASRDRVTDTQYF	TGCGCCAGCCGGGACAGGGTGACAGATACGCAGTATTTT
.	13	TRBV27	TRBJ2-7	many	CASSLDMRYEQYF	TGTGCCAGCAGTTTAGATATGCGGTACGAGCAGTACTTC
TRBD1	14	TRBV28	TRBJ2-7	many	CASRIRGQYYEQYF	TGTGCCAGCAGAATCAGGGGACAGTACTACGAGCAGTACTTC
TRBD1	14	TRBV20-1	TRBJ2-2	few	CSAVGRGQYGELFF	TGCAGTGCTGTAGGCAGGGGGCAATACGGGGAGCTGTTTTTT
TRBD2	14	TRBV25-1	TRBJ2-7	.	CASSGSGTFYEQYF	TGTGCCAGCAGCGGTAGCGGGACCTTCTACGAGCAGTACTTC
TRBD2	13	TRBV13	TRBJ2-7	many	CASSSAGVREQYF	TGTGCCAGCAGCTCAGCGGGAGTGCGTGAGCAGTACTTC
.	13	TRBV5-6	TRBJ1-1	many	CASSPQGWTEAFF	TGTGCCAGCAGCCCCCAGGGTTGGACTGAAGCTTTCTTT
.	18	TRBV7-9	TRBJ1-6	many	CASSLATQRSSYNSPLHF	TGTGCCAGCAGCTTAGCGACACAGCGGAGCTCCTATAATTCACCCCTCCACTTT
TRBD2	16	TRBV19	TRBJ2-7	many	CASSYRTGTTAYEQYF	TGTGCCAGTAGTTATAGAACCGGGACTACCGCCTACGAGCAGTACTTC
.	16	TRBV6-5	TRBJ2-7	many	CASSSSFVLGISEQYF	TGTGCCAGCAGCTCCTCCTTTGTTTTGGGTATCTCCGAGCAGTACTTC
TRBD1	17	TRBV20-1	TRBJ1-5	many	CSADPMGQLYSNQPQHF	TGCAGTGCCGACCCAATGGGACAGCTTTATAGCAATCAGCCCCAGCATTTT
.	13	TRBV12-3/TRBV12-4	TRBJ1-1	.	CASTMGINTEAFF	TGTGCCAGCACCATGGGGATAAACACTGAAGCTTTCTTT
.	12	TRBV12-3/TRBV12-4	TRBJ2-5	.	CASNSGRETQYF	TGTGCCAGCAACTCTGGGCGAGAGACCCAGTACTTC
TRBD1	14	TRBV6-1	TRBJ1-1	.	CASSVRQGYTEAFF	TGTGCCAGCAGTGTACGACAGGGGTACACTGAAGCTTTCTTT
.	14	TRBV25-1	TRBJ2-5	many	CASSKRQHQETQYF	TGTGCCAGCAGTAAGAGACAGCACCAAGAGACCCAGTACTTC
.	15	TRBV28	TRBJ1-5	many	CASIEGINSNQPQHF	TGTGCCAGCATAGAAGGGATAAATAGCAATCAGCCCCAGCATTTT
TRBD1	14	TRBV6-1	TRBJ1-1	many	CASSPRTGVYEAFF	TGTGCCAGCAGTCCAAGGACAGGGGTTTATGAAGCTTTCTTT
.	13	TRBV6-2/TRBV6-3	TRBJ2-4	few	CASRTVAKNIQYF	TGTGCCAGCAGGACAGTAGCCAAAAACATTCAGTACTTC
.	12	TRBV28	TRBJ2-5	many	CASSLVRKTQYF	TGTGCCAGCAGTTTAGTCCGAAAGACCCAGTACTTC
.	13	TRBV25-1	TRBJ1-3	many	CASMGGSGNTIYF	TGTGCCAGCATGGGGGGCTCTGGAAACACCATATATTTT
.	15	TRBV6-5	TRBJ1-3	many	CASSYSRGSGNTIYF	TGTGCCAGCAGTTACTCACGGGGTTCTGGAAACACCATATATTTT
TRBD1	14	TRBV29-1	TRBJ1-1	.	CSVARQGSNTEAFF	TGCAGCGTTGCCCGACAGGGATCCAACACTGAAGCTTTCTTT
.	14	TRBV12-3/TRBV12-4	TRBJ2-2	many	CASSPREGTGELFF	TGTGCCAGCAGCCCGCGGGAAGGCACCGGGGAGCTGTTTTTT
TRBD1	17	TRBV6-5	TRBJ1-5	many	CASSSPPGQGPDQPQHF	TGTGCCAGCAGTTCACCTCCCGGACAGGGTCCCGATCAGCCCCAGCATTTT
TRBD2	16	TRBV9	TRBJ2-7	many	CASSPVGLGIGYEQYF	TGTGCCAGCAGCCCAGTCGGACTAGGGATTGGGTACGAGCAGTACTTC
.	15	TRBV2	TRBJ2-2	.	CASSEGLLNTGELFF	TGTGCCAGCAGTGAGGGGCTTCTGAACACCGGGGAGCTGTTTTTT
TRBD2	17	TRBV28	TRBJ2-7	many	CASSSPRRGGSTGEQYF	TGTGCCAGCAGTTCCCCCAGGCGAGGCGGGAGCACGGGAGAGCAGTACTTC
.	18	TRBV12-5	TRBJ1-5	few	CASGLYLGAGSYNQPQHF	TGTGCTAGTGGTTTGTATCTCGGGGCCGGATCCTATAATCAGCCCCAGCATTTT